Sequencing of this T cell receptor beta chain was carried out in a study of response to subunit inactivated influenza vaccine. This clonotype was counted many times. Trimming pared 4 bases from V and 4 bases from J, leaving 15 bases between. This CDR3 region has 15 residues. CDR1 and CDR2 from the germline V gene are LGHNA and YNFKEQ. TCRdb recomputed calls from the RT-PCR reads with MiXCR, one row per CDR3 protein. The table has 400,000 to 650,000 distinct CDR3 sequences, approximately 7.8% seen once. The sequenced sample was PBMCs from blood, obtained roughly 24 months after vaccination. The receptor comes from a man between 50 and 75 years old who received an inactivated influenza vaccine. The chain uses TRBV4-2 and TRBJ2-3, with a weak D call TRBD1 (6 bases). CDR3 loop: CASSPQQGGSDTQYF. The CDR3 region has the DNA TGTGCCAGCAGCCCTCAACAGGGTGGATCAGATACGCAGTATTTT.